These 18 T cell receptor beta chains share one sample of origin, sequenced in a study of blood T cell repertoires in COVID-19. This table comes from immunoSEQ multiplex PCR, and its TCRdb copy is limited to in-frame clones, with some not included. The repertoire holds roughly 11,000 clones, with around four fifths as singletons. The source material was peripheral blood. The receptors originated from a human donor in a cohort sampled during active COVID-19.

This clone was seen more than once but under ten times. This rearrangement joins TRBV28 to TRBJ1-2; no clear D gene. Germline CDR1 MDHEN, CDR2 SYDVKM. The CDR3 is 12 residues long. With 2 bases removed from V and 6 bases from J, the gap between germline ends came to 7 bases. CDR3 amino acids: CASSLAPDGYTF. As DNA, the CDR3 is TGTGCCAGCAGTTTAGCCCCAGATGGCTACACCTTC.

For the CDR3, the DNA is TGTGCCAGCAGCGTTTCGGGACAGGGTGTGGAAGGCTACACCTTC. Protein sequence: CASSVSGQGVEGYTF. The chain couples TRBV6-5 to TRBJ1-2; 9 bases align to TRBD1. This CDR3 spans 15 amino acids. V gave up 6 bases and J gave up 8 bases; unmatched junction bases: 13. Germline assignment: CDR1 MNHEY and CDR2 SVGAGI.

This sequence joins TRBV7-3 and TRBJ2-1, with TRBD1 matching over 7 bases. Germline assignment: CDR1 SGHTA and CDR2 FQGTGA. The length of the CDR3 is 16 residues. V was clipped by 8 bases and J by 7 bases; unmatched bases: 17. In DNA, the CDR3 is TGTGCCAGCTCTGCATTTTACGGGACCAGGGGGAATGAGCAGTTCTTC. Amino acids: CASSAFYGTRGNEQFF.

Relative to its sample, this clone is large. The chain couples TRBV5-4 to TRBJ2-7; 8 positions agree with TRBD2. Germline V gene sequence: CDR1 SGHNT, CDR2 YYREEE (reference sequence). Trimming cost V 4 bases and J 6 bases; bases outside gene matches: 6. The CDR3 spans 13 residues. In nucleotides, the CDR3 is TGTGCCAGCAGCGTTAGCGGGACGGGCGAGCAGTACTTC. Its translation is CASSVSGTGEQYF.

The chain employs TRBV14 and TRBJ2-1, with 12 nucleotides matching TRBD2. The CDR3 is made up of 15 amino acids. Germline-derived CDR1 and CDR2 are SGHDN and FVKESK. V trimming: 2 bases; J trimming: 5 bases; junction bases outside the gene matches: 1. CDR3 bases: TGTGCCAGCAGCCAAAGACTAGCGGGAGACAATGAGCAGTTCTTC. This encodes CASSQRLAGDNEQFF.

The chain carries TRBV28 and TRBJ1-1; D unclear. The germline CDR1 and CDR2 sequences are MDHEN and SYDVKM. The CDR3 has 11 residues. V was trimmed by 5 bases and J by 6 bases, leaving 7 bases between them. CDR3 sequence reads: CASSLFPEAFF. The CDR3 DNA sequence: TGTGCCAGCAGTCTTTTTCCTGAAGCTTTCTTT. The variable domain in full, with the rest retrieved from reference TRBV28 and TRBJ1-1, is DVKVTQSSRYLVKRTGEKVFLECVQDMDHENMFWYRQDPGLGLRLIYFSYDVKMKEKGDIPEGYSVSREKKERFSLILESASTNQTSMYLCASSLFPEAFFGQGTRLTVV.

This clone was counted between two and nine times. Other DNA variants within this sample encode the same CDR3. This sequence joins TRBV3-1 (or the pseudogene TRBV3-2) and TRBJ2-3, with TRBD2 identical over 8 bases. CDR3 length: 18 amino acids. Germline lookup yields CDR1 LGHDT and CDR2 YNNKEL (reference sequence). V was clipped by 3 bases and J by 6 bases; unmatched bases: 17. The CDR3, as DNA: TGTGCCAGCAGCCACGCTCTCGTGATCGCGGGAGGATCGGATACGCAGTATTTT. Translation: CASSHALVIAGGSDTQYF.

The chain uses TRBV5-1 and TRBJ1-1; TRBD1 aligns across 7 bases. Trimming at V came to 1 base and at J to 1 base, leaving 7 bases not matched to a gene. The length of the CDR3 is 16 residues. CDR1 and CDR2 (germline): SGHRS, YFSETQ. CDR3 region: CASSLYSGQQNTEAFF. In nucleotides, the CDR3 is TGCGCCAGCAGCTTGTACTCGGGACAGCAGAACACTGAAGCTTTCTTT.

This clone was counted a few times. V usage is TRBV5-4 and J usage is TRBJ2-7; 7 nucleotides line up with TRBD1. Germline CDR1 SGHNT, CDR2 YYREEE (reference sequence). The CDR3 consists of 15 residues. V trimming: 0 bases; J trimming: 0 bases; junction bases outside the gene matches: 3. CDR3 region: CASSLGPGGSYEQYF. Here the CDR3 DNA reads TGTGCCAGCAGCTTGGGACCAGGGGGCTCCTACGAGCAGTACTTC.

In its sample, this clone was seen once. This chain joins TRBV15 and TRBJ2-7; TRBD2 might be the D (5 bases). The CDR3 covers 18 residues. Germline lookup yields CDR1 LNHNV and CDR2 YYDKDF (reference sequence). The germline V and J ends were trimmed by 0 bases and 0 bases, with 18 bases remaining between them. The CDR3 spells CATSRERKFSASSYEQYF. The CDR3 DNA reads as TGTGCCACCAGCAGAGAGAGGAAGTTTAGCGCATCCTCCTACGAGCAGTACTTC.

The chain uses TRBV6-5 and TRBJ2-4; no reliable D call. The germline V and J ends were trimmed by 7 bases and 1 base, with 11 bases remaining between them. CDR1 MNHEY and CDR2 SVGAGI come from the germline V gene. This CDR3 is built from 14 residues. CDR3 region: CASTITRAKNIQYF. In DNA, the CDR3 is TGTGCCAGCACTATAACTCGTGCCAAAAACATTCAGTACTTC.

This rearrangement joins TRBV28 to TRBJ1-4; 7 bases map to TRBD1. In germline, CDR1 is MDHEN, CDR2 SYDVKM. The length of the CDR3 is 15 residues. V lost 4 bases, J lost 7 bases, and 9 bases stayed unmatched. The CDR3 region is CASSSLRGLGEKLFF. The CDR3 DNA reads TGTGCCAGCAGTTCCCTCAGGGGGTTGGGTGAAAAACTGTTTTTT.

This chain connects TRBV6-2 or TRBV6-3 to TRBJ2-7; perhaps TRBD2 as D (6 bases). The CDR3 is made up of 16 amino acids. Deletions cut 0 bases from V and 6 bases from J, with 18 bases between. In germline, CDR1 is MNHEY, CDR2 SVGEGT. CDR3 sequence (DNA): TGTGCCAGCAGTTACTCCGGGACTTCACTAGGCTCCGAGCAGTACTTC. Its protein is CASSYSGTSLGSEQYF.

J is TRBJ2-1 and V is TRBV11-2; TRBD2 matches at 11 bases. The CDR3 has 18 residues. Trimming at V came to 1 base and at J to 4 bases, leaving 9 bases not matched to a gene. CDR1 SGHAT and CDR2 FQNNGV come from the germline V gene. The chain's CDR3 is CASSLVGSGRAEYNEQFF. The DNA of the CDR3 is TGTGCCAGCAGCTTAGTGGGTAGCGGGAGGGCCGAGTACAATGAGCAGTTCTTC.

The chain employs TRBV7-8 and TRBJ2-3; TRBD2 aligns across 9 bases. This CDR3 has 15 amino acids. CDR1 is SGHVS, CDR2 FQNEAQ, per germline. V lost 2 bases and J lost 6; bases outside the gene matches: 6. The CDR3 DNA reads as TGTGCCAGCAGCTTAACGGGACTAGCCCCGGATACGCAGTATTTT. This gives the protein CASSLTGLAPDTQYF. The whole variable domain, remainder taken from reference TRBV7-8 and TRBJ2-3, is GAGVSQSPRYKVAKRGQDVALRCDPISGHVSLFWYQQALGQGPEFLTYFQNEAQLDKSGLPSDRFFAERPEGSVSTLKIQRTQQEDSAVYLCASSLTGLAPDTQYFGPGTRLTVL.

The CDR3 sequence: CASSPRPRLAGGYYEQYF. CDR3 coding DNA: TGTGCCAGCAGTCCCCGGCCCCGACTAGCGGGTGGATACTACGAGCAGTACTTC. V and J are TRBV27 and TRBJ2-7; TRBD2 aligns across 10 bases. The CDR3 totals 18 residues. V trimming: 5 bases; J trimming: 3 bases; junction bases outside the gene matches: 16. Germline-derived CDR1 and CDR2 are MNHEY and SMNVEV (reference sequence).

V usage is TRBV9 and J usage is TRBJ2-1; 16 bases are a match to TRBD2. The CDR3 totals 17 residues. The V gene's germline CDR1 is SGDLS and CDR2 YYNGEE. Unmatched junction bases numbered 4, after V lost 0 bases and J lost 7 bases. For the CDR3, the DNA is TGTGCCAGCAGCGTAGGGGGACTAGCGGGAGGGCCTAATGAGCAGTTCTTC. Protein sequence: CASSVGGLAGGPNEQFF.

This clone was observed a single time. The chain links TRBV6-5 to TRBJ1-1; 8 bases are shared with TRBD1. CDR1 and CDR2 from the germline V gene are MNHEY and SVGAGI. The CDR3 has 16 residues. The V and J ends lost 0 bases and 2 bases, in that order; junction bases with no gene match: 5. CDR3 amino acids: CASSYSGRGPNTEAFF. CDR3 bases: TGTGCCAGCAGTTACTCCGGCAGGGGGCCTAACACTGAAGCTTTCTTT.